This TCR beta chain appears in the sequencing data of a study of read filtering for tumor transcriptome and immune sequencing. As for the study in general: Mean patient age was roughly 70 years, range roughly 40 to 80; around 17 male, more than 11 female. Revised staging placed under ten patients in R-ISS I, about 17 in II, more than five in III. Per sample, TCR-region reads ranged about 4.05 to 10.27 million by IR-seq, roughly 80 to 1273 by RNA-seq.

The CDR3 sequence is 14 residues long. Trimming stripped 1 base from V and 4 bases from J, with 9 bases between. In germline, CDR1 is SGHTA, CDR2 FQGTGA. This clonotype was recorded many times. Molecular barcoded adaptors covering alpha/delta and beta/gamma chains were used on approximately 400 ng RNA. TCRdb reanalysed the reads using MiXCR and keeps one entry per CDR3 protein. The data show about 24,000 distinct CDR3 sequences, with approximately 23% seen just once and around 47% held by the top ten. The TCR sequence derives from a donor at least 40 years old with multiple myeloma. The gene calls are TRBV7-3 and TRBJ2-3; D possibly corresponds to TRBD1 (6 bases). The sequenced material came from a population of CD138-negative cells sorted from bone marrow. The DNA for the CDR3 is TGTGCCAGCAGCTTAAGGGGGCTTGCAGATACGCAGTATTTT. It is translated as CASSLRGLADTQYF. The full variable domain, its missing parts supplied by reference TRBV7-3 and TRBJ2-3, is GAGVSQTPSNKVTEKGKYVELRCDPISGHTALYWYRQSLGQGPEFLIYFQGTGAADDSGLPNDRFFAVRPEGSVSTLKIQRTERGDSAVYLCASSLRGLADTQYFGPGTRLTVL.